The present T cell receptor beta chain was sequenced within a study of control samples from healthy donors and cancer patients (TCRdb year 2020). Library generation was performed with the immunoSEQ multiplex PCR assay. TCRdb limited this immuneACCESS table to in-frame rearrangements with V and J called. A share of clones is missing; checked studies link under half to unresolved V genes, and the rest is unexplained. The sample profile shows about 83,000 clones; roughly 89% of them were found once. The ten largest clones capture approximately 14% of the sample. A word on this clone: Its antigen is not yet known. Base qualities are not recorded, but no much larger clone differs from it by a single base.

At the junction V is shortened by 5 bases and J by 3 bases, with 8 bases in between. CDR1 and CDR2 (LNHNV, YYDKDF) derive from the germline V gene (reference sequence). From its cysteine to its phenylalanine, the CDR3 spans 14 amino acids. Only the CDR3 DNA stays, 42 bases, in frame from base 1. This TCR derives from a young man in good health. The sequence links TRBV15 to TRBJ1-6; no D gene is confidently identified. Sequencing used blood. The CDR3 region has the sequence CATSARGYNSPLHF. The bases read TGTGCCACCAGCGCACGGGGCTATAATTCACCCCTCCACTTT.